Below, 7 T cell receptor beta chains from the same sample are listed, as sequenced in a study of blood T cells in healthy people across ages. Next came a second PCR, run for about 7 to 12 cycles, which used a sample-barcoded 5' primer along with a J-beta primer mix. One entry per CDR3 protein, called by TCRdb with MiXCR from the 5' RACE reads. The table lists about 1.7 million distinct CDR3 sequences, 25% to 30% of them singletons, with 7.7% in the top ten. The sample consisted of blood. Receptors originate from a woman aged 25 to 39 in good health.

The table lists this clonotype with a few counts. This chain links TRBV5-1 with TRBJ2-2; 14 bases are a match to TRBD2. CDR3 size: 15 residues. Germline V gene lookup returns CDR1 SGHRS and CDR2 YFSETQ. The V and J ends lost 8 bases and 8 bases, in that order; junction bases with no gene match: 8. The CDR3 DNA follows: TGCGCCAGTGCCGGGACTAGCGGGAGACGTGGGGAGCTGTTTTTT. Protein: CASAGTSGRRGELFF.

This clonotype was seen only a few times. This chain connects TRBV14 to TRBJ1-1; D is undetermined. V lost 0 bases to trimming and J lost 11 bases, with 10 bases between them. Germline lookup yields CDR1 SGHDN and CDR2 FVKESK. CDR3 length equals 12 residues. CDR3 protein: CASSQDTGGAFF. The CDR3 nucleotides read TGTGCCAGCAGCCAAGACACGGGCGGCGCTTTCTTT.

This clonotype was observed a handful of times. The V and J genes are TRBV5-1 and TRBJ2-5; 10 nucleotides agree with TRBD2. The V and J ends lost 6 bases and 4 bases, in that order; junction bases with no gene match: 12. Germline CDR1 SGHRS, CDR2 YFSETQ. This CDR3 is 16 amino acids long. CDR3 in amino acids: CASNSNLAGGSETQYF. In DNA form, the CDR3 reads TGCGCCAGCAACTCCAATTTAGCGGGGGGATCAGAGACCCAGTACTTC.

With regard to this clonotype: A junction boundary mismatches the germline segment, possibly from a read error. The V gene is TRBV4-1, the J gene TRBJ1-2; D not certain. Germline values: CDR1 MGHRA, CDR2 YSYEKL. CDR3 length equals 11 residues. For the CDR3, the DNA is TGCACCAGCAGCCAGAATGAAGGCTACACCTTC. Its translation is CTSSQNEGYTF.

This clonotype was detected ten times or more. This sequence joins TRBV12-3 or TRBV12-4 and TRBJ2-5; the match to TRBD2 covers 7 bases. Trimming cost V 1 base and J 4 bases; bases outside gene matches: 12. CDR3 length: 17 amino acids. The CDR3 DNA sequence: TGTGCCAGCAGTTTAGTCCGGACGGGAGGTCGTTTAGAGACCCAGTACTTC. It is translated as CASSLVRTGGRLETQYF.

The V and J genes are TRBV15 and TRBJ2-4; D is ambiguous. This CDR3 contains 13 residues. Germline V CDR1 and CDR2: LNHNV, YYDKDF (reference sequence). Between the trimmed V and J ends, which lost 6 bases and 1 base, there was a span of 7 bases. CDR3 in DNA: TGTGCCACCAGAGACAACGCCAAAAACATTCAGTACTTC. Encoded protein: CATRDNAKNIQYF.

The chain joins TRBV18 to TRBJ2-1; 7 bases map to TRBD1. The CDR3 is made up of 15 amino acids. The V gene's germline CDR1 is KGHSH and CDR2 LQKENI. Trimming removed 7 bases from V and 5 bases from J; junction bases left unmatched: 11. In nucleotides, the CDR3 is TGTGCCAGCTTACCGAAGGGGGCGATCGACAATGAGCAGTTCTTC. It specifies CASLPKGAIDNEQFF.